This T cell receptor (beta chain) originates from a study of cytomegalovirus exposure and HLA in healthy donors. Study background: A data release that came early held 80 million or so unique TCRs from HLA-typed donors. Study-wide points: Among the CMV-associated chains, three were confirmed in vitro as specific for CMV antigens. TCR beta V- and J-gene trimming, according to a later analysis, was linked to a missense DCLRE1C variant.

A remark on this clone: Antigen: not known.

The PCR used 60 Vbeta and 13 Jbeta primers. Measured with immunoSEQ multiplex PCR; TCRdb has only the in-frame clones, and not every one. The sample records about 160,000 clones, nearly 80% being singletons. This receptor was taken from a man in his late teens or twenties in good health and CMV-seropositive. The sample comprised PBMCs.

The CDR3 DNA reads as TGTGCCAGCAGCTTGAGGGCATCCGAAAAACTGTTTTTT. It is translated as CASSLRASEKLFF. This sequence joins TRBV7-9 and TRBJ1-4, with D unclear. Germline V CDR1 and CDR2: SEHNR, FQNEAQ (reference sequence). V was clipped by 3 bases and J by 8 bases, with 10 bases between them. There are 13 residues in the CDR3.